Each of the 5 T cell receptor beta chains below was sequenced from the same sample in a study of OX40 agonist ivuxolimab in advanced cancers. Clones were read by immunoSEQ multiplex PCR, and TCRdb kept only the in-frame ones, dropping some. The sample contains tens of thousands of clones, 83% of which appear only once. The sample here was CD4+ or CD8+ T cells sorted from blood, taken in a trial of the OX40 agonist ivuxolimab. Every receptor here comes from an adult with an advanced solid tumor such as melanoma, head and neck, liver or kidney cancer.

The rearrangement uses TRBV5-1 and TRBJ1-1; D is unclear. Germline CDR1 SGHRS, CDR2 YFSETQ. This CDR3 is built from 14 residues. V dropped 2 bases and J dropped 1 base, with 9 bases sitting between them. CDR3 residues: CASSLSGWNTEAFF. As DNA, the CDR3 is TGCGCCAGCAGCTTATCAGGTTGGAACACTGAAGCTTTCTTT.

The chain has TRBV7-6 and TRBJ1-1; D is unclear. The CDR3 is 13 residues long. Trimming cost V 5 bases and J 4 bases, with 11 bases left between them. Germline V gene lookup returns CDR1 SGHVS and CDR2 FNYEAQ. The CDR3 spells CASSPAGATEAFF. The CDR3 bases are TGTGCCAGCAGCCCGGCGGGAGCCACTGAAGCTTTCTTT.

V usage is TRBV13 and J usage is TRBJ1-2; TRBD1 matches at 7 bases. Trimming at V came to 5 bases and at J to 0 bases, leaving 6 bases not matched to a gene. The CDR3 has 15 residues. Germline CDR1 and CDR2: PRHDT and FYEKMQ (reference sequence). In nucleotides, the CDR3 is TGTGCCAGCAGCCCCGGGACAGAATCTAACTATGGCTACACCTTC. It specifies CASSPGTESNYGYTF.

The chain carries TRBV4-2 and TRBJ1-4, with D possibly being TRBD1 (6 bases). V was shortened by 0 bases and J by 3 bases, with 14 bases between the two germline ends. Germline CDR1 is LGHNA and CDR2 is YNFKEQ. This CDR3 comprises 17 residues. Written as DNA, the CDR3 is TGTGCCAGCAGCCAAGATAAGGCACAGGGTCCTAATGAAAAACTGTTTTTT. It translates to CASSQDKAQGPNEKLFF.

The CDR3 bases are TGTGCCAGCAGCTCCGACTATCGATACACCGGGGAGCTGTTTTTT. Translated: CASSSDYRYTGELFF. V usage is TRBV7-8 and J usage is TRBJ2-2; a weak D match, TRBD2 (5 bases). V was clipped by 4 bases and J by 3 bases, with 12 bases between them. This CDR3 is built from 15 residues. Germline values: CDR1 SGHVS, CDR2 FQNEAQ.